Below are 21 T cell receptor beta chains sequenced from a single sample in a study of CD8+ T cells in alopecia areata. Documented treatment: oral pan-JAK inhibitor, 5-10 mg twice daily. cDNA prepared by RNA extraction and subsequent reverse transcription served as the template for sequencing. The table came from immunoSEQ multiplex PCR; TCRdb's copy has only in-frame clones and leaves some out. The sample gives over 85,000 clones, 60% to 65% of which show up once; less than 20% is in the top ten. The starting material was CD8+ T cells sorted from blood, obtained at week 4, from a patient treated with tofacitinib. The origin of the receptors is a human donor with alopecia areata.

This clone showed up many times. V is TRBV28 and J is TRBJ1-1; tentative D call: TRBD1 (5 bases). Trimming removed 2 bases from V and 4 bases from J, with 11 bases in between. The CDR3 is 14 amino acids. Germline CDR1 reads MDHEN; CDR2 reads SYDVKM. This chain's CDR3 is CASSLGAGVTEAFF. CDR3 nucleotides: TGTGCCAGCAGTTTAGGGGCGGGGGTCACTGAAGCTTTCTTT.

This clone was observed a handful of times. The CDR3 loop is CASSPVTGDYGYTF. The CDR3 nucleotides read TGCGCCAGCAGCCCAGTGACAGGGGATTATGGCTACACCTTC. This chain connects TRBV4-1 to TRBJ1-2; TRBD1 aligns across 8 bases. This CDR3 spans 14 amino acids. Losses at the gene ends were 4 bases for V and 5 bases for J; bases not matched to a gene: 6. In germline, CDR1 is MGHRA, CDR2 YSYEKL.

This clone was observed a single time. The chain is built from TRBV7-8 and TRBJ1-4; tentatively, D is TRBD1 (5 bases). Looked up from germline, CDR1 is SGHVS and CDR2 is FQNEAQ. The CDR3 totals 13 residues. Trimming took off 7 bases at V and 4 bases at J, with 10 bases between the two ends. CDR3 in amino acids: CASTRGNNEKLFF. In DNA form, the CDR3 reads TGTGCCAGCACCCGGGGGAATAATGAAAAACTGTTTTTT.

This clone has just a few counts. J is TRBJ2-5 and V is TRBV19; TRBD1 is a possible D gene (5 bases). This CDR3 spans 12 amino acids. Deletions cut 9 bases from V and 5 bases from J, with 13 bases between. The germline CDR1 and CDR2 sequences are LNHDA and SQIVND (reference sequence). CDR3 DNA: TGTGCCAGAAACAGGAGCGAGGAGACCCAGTACTTC. It yields the protein CARNRSEETQYF.

The sample holds a few counts of this clone. The chain has TRBV25-1 and TRBJ2-2; possibly TRBD1 for D (7 bases). Trimming shortened V by 8 bases and J by 2 bases, and 15 bases separated the two germline ends. CDR3 length equals 15 residues. Germline CDR1 MGHDK, CDR2 SYGVNS. The CDR3 reads CASGGGIGNTGELFF. CDR3 coding DNA: TGTGCCAGCGGAGGGGGCATCGGCAACACCGGGGAGCTGTTTTTT.

V usage is TRBV7-9 and J usage is TRBJ1-1; no definite D call. The CDR3 has 12 amino acids. Looked up from germline, CDR1 is SEHNR and CDR2 is FQNEAQ (reference sequence). Trimming removed 0 bases from V and 5 bases from J, with 4 bases in between. The CDR3 nucleotides are TGTGCCAGCAGCTTAGCGGGGACTGAAGCTTTCTTT. Amino acid sequence: CASSLAGTEAFF.

The gene calls are TRBV4-2 and TRBJ1-1; 9 nucleotides agree with TRBD1. Germline CDR1 reads LGHNA; CDR2 reads YNFKEQ. The V and J ends lost 0 bases and 4 bases, in that order; junction bases with no gene match: 3. The CDR3 loop spans 15 amino acids. CDR3: CASSQEGTGFTEAFF. The CDR3 DNA follows: TGTGCCAGCAGCCAAGAGGGGACAGGGTTCACTGAAGCTTTCTTT.

V usage is TRBV7-6 and J usage is TRBJ2-1, with TRBD2 identical over 7 bases. The CDR3 length is 16 residues. V lost 2 bases to trimming and J lost 0 bases; unmatched junction nucleotides: 4. Germline V gives CDR1 SGHVS, CDR2 FNYEAQ. The CDR3 loop reads CASSLLASGSYNEQFF. CDR3 sequence (DNA): TGTGCCAGCAGCTTACTGGCTAGCGGCTCCTACAATGAGCAGTTCTTC.

The rearrangement uses TRBV29-1 and TRBJ2-1; D is undetermined. Between the trimmed V and J ends, which lost 6 bases and 7 bases, there was a span of 13 bases. This CDR3 is 12 amino acids long. Germline values: CDR1 SQVTM, CDR2 ANQGSEA. The CDR3 loop is CSVAYSENEQFF. The DNA for the CDR3 is TGCAGCGTCGCCTACTCCGAGAATGAGCAGTTCTTC.

This chain links TRBV7-9 with TRBJ2-3; a weak D match, TRBD2 (6 bases). Between the trimmed V and J ends, which lost 8 bases and 2 bases, there was a span of 17 bases. Germline CDR1 is SEHNR and CDR2 is FQNEAQ (reference sequence). CDR3 length equals 15 residues. The CDR3 nucleotides read TGTGCCAGCCGGCGGAGGGAGACTACCACAGATACGCAGTATTTT. Translating gives CASRRRETTTDTQYF.

This clone was detected a few times. V is TRBV29-1 and J is TRBJ2-1; 9 bases match TRBD2. This CDR3 has 15 residues. Per the germline V gene, CDR1 is SQVTM and CDR2 is ANQGSEA. Losses at the gene ends were 7 bases for V and 10 bases for J; bases not matched to a gene: 17. Written as DNA, the CDR3 is TGCAGCGCCGCCAGACTAGCGGCGGTCGGATGGGAGCAGTTCTTC. Translating it yields CSAARLAAVGWEQFF.

The chain employs TRBV6-5 and TRBJ2-1, with D perhaps given as TRBD1 or TRBD2 (5 bases each). Deletions cut 2 bases from V and 4 bases from J, with 9 bases between. The germline V gene encodes CDR1 MNHEY and CDR2 SVGAGI. This CDR3 region has 14 residues. The CDR3, as DNA: TGTGCCAGCAGTTACCCGGGACCTTACAATGAGCAGTTCTTC. Protein: CASSYPGPYNEQFF.

CDR3 protein: CSVDPGDSYEQYF. CDR3 coding DNA: TGCAGCGTTGACCCAGGGGACTCCTACGAGCAGTACTTC. The chain employs TRBV29-1 and TRBJ2-7; D is perhaps TRBD1 (6 bases). This CDR3 spans 13 amino acids. CDR1 is SQVTM, CDR2 ANQGSEA, per germline. V shed 3 bases and J shed 0 bases, with 9 bases lying between them.

The rearrangement links TRBV29-1 to TRBJ2-7; D tentatively reads TRBD1 or TRBD2 (5 bases each). V was trimmed by 6 bases and J by 3 bases, leaving 15 bases between them. This CDR3 is 13 amino acids long. Germline CDR1 is SQVTM and CDR2 is ANQGSEA. The chain's CDR3 is CSVGRDGSYEQYF. CDR3 nucleotides: TGCAGCGTCGGACGGGACGGAAGCTACGAGCAGTACTTC.

The genes are TRBV2 and TRBJ2-7; D is unresolved. The CDR3 has 13 residues. V was clipped by 3 bases and J by 9 bases, with 15 bases between them. Germline loops: CDR1 SNHLY, CDR2 FYNNEI. The CDR3 spells CASSELPKGWQYF. The DNA for the CDR3 is TGTGCCAGCAGTGAGCTCCCAAAGGGATGGCAGTACTTC. The complete variable domain, with remaining parts taken from reference TRBV2 and TRBJ2-7, reads EPEVTQTPSHQVTQMGQEVILRCVPISNHLYFYWYRQILGQKVEFLVSFYNNEISEKSEIFDDQFSVERPDGSNFTLKIRSTKLEDSAMYFCASSELPKGWQYFGPGTRLTVT.

The CDR3 DNA reads as TGTGCCAGCAGTTTAGGGACTAGCGGGTTGGATGAGCAGTTCTTC. This translates into CASSLGTSGLDEQFF. This chain links TRBV28 with TRBJ2-1, with TRBD2 identical over 12 bases. Per germline, CDR1 MDHEN and CDR2 SYDVKM. The V and J ends lost 2 bases and 8 bases, in that order; junction bases with no gene match: 4. CDR3 length: 15 amino acids. The whole variable domain, filled in from reference TRBV28 and TRBJ2-1, reads DVKVTQSSRYLVKRTGEKVFLECVQDMDHENMFWYRQDPGLGLRLIYFSYDVKMKEKGDIPEGYSVSREKKERFSLILESASTNQTSMYLCASSLGTSGLDEQFFGPGTRLTVL.

This clone was counted between two and nine times. In the same sample, other DNA sequences code for this CDR3. The chain combines TRBV7-9 with TRBJ1-1; D unclear. The CDR3 runs 13 residues. CDR1 is SEHNR, CDR2 FQNEAQ, per germline (reference sequence). The germline V and J ends were trimmed by 3 bases and 1 base, with 6 bases remaining between them. CDR3 sequence (DNA): TGTGCCAGCAGCTTGCCAGGGAACACTGAAGCTTTCTTT. Amino acid sequence: CASSLPGNTEAFF.

This clone was observed a few times. The chain is built from TRBV27 and TRBJ2-3; no definite D call. V dropped 6 bases and J dropped 5 bases, with 9 bases sitting between them. CDR1 and CDR2 (germline): MNHEY, SMNVEV (reference sequence). The CDR3 is 12 residues long. CDR3 amino acids: CASSLFEDTQYF. The CDR3 DNA reads as TGTGCCAGCAGCCTCTTCGAAGATACGCAGTATTTT.

The chain has TRBV5-6 and TRBJ2-1; 9 bases align to TRBD1. The V and J ends lost 0 bases and 2 bases, in that order; junction bases with no gene match: 3. This CDR3 is 16 amino acids long. CDR1 and CDR2 (germline): SGHDT, YYEEEE. The CDR3 protein is CASSLGGQGTYNEQFF. As DNA, the CDR3 is TGTGCCAGCAGCTTGGGGGGACAGGGCACCTACAATGAGCAGTTCTTC.

This clone was counted between two and nine times. This rearrangement joins TRBV5-1 to TRBJ1-5; D call uncertain. The CDR3 has 15 amino acids. Between the trimmed V and J ends, which lost 5 bases and 0 bases, there was a span of 12 bases. Germline CDR1 reads SGHRS; CDR2 reads YFSETQ. In nucleotides, the CDR3 is TGCGCCAGCAGTCTAATGGGTTATAGCAATCAGCCCCAGCATTTT. Protein product: CASSLMGYSNQPQHF.

The V and J genes are TRBV13 and TRBJ2-7; D is perhaps TRBD1 or TRBD2 (5 bases each). CDR3 length: 14 amino acids. Germline V CDR1 and CDR2: PRHDT, FYEKMQ (reference sequence). V was pared by 5 bases and J by 1 base, with 12 bases between. Here the CDR3 reads CASSPGPGSYEQYF. The DNA of the CDR3 is TGTGCCAGCAGCCCGGGACCGGGATCCTACGAGCAGTACTTC.